Described below is a single T cell receptor (beta chain) sequence and its context. Deep was the level used in running the assay. Profiling relied on immunoSEQ multiplex PCR, and the TCRdb table lists in-frame clones only, not all of them. The data contain 2,500,000 or so clones, roughly nine tenths of them seen just once; the ten biggest clones take up over 0.12%. This sample was taken from a study of shared clonotypes between healthy human individuals. Study-wide background: In total, the donors were two women and a few men aged 18 to 49. Researchers assigned three CD4 naive, three CD4 memory, two CD8 naive and one CD8 memory plate to each donor.

The CD4+ fraction was divided into a CD45RA+ naive subset and a CD45RA-negative memory subset. Material: naive CD4+ T cells sorted from blood. The subset denotes: CD45RA+ positively selected. This TCR came from a young man in good health.

This CDR3 is CSAPAEGGYTF. The DNA for the CDR3 is TGCAGTGCTCCGGCCGAAGGAGGCTACACCTTC. The J gene is TRBJ1-2, the V gene TRBV20-1; D remains unclear. Trimming removed 5 bases at V and 8 bases at J, with 12 bases between. Per the germline V gene, CDR1 is DFQATT and CDR2 is SNEGSKA (reference sequence). This CDR3 comprises 11 residues.